This T cell receptor beta chain is from a study of blood T cell repertoires in COVID-19. About the research overall: The United States, Italy and Spain were the sources of the acute and convalescent COVID-19 samples. The cDNA or gDNA used as material had been derived from T cells, B-cell-depleted T cells, or PBMCs.

Germline V gives CDR1 SGHTA, CDR2 FQGNSA. This CDR3 is built from 15 residues. V was trimmed by 5 bases and J by 2 bases, leaving 13 bases between them. In the original analysis: Estimated nucleated cell counts came from reference gene primer amplification. Libraries were prepared by immunoSEQ multiplex PCR; TCRdb keeps only in-frame clonotypes and omits some of them. That table is the source of V, J and clone size, and D and trimming were worked out from the DNA. This sample has about 100,000 clones, with almost 80% found just once. The sequence came from a man between 60 and 75 years old with active or convalescent COVID-19. The J gene is TRBJ2-1, the V gene TRBV7-2, with D unclear. What was sequenced was peripheral blood. For the CDR3, the DNA is TGTGCCAGCAGCCCCGTCAGCACTACCTACAATGAGCAGTTCTTC. This translates into CASSPVSTTYNEQFF. Together with reference TRBV7-2 and TRBJ2-1, the CDR3 gives the full variable domain: GAGVSQSPSNKVTEKGKDVELRCDPISGHTALYWYRQSLGQGLEFLIYFQGNSAPDKSGLPSDRFSAERTGGSVSTLTIQRTQQEDSAVYLCASSPVSTTYNEQFFGPGTRLTVL.